This is a list of T cell receptor beta chains from one sample in a study of T-cell reconstitution after alpha-beta-depleted transplantation in children. Each CDR3 protein is one row after TCRdb ran MiXCR on the PCR reads. The sample carries about 110,000 distinct CDR3 sequences, 5.5% to 7% recorded once. Specimen: PBMCs, mostly from graft donor cells, collected 360 days after TCRalphabeta/CD19-depleted stem cell transplant. The receptors were gathered from a male patient between 2 and 10 years old who had a stem cell transplant for acute lymphoblastic leukemia, so the T cells may come from the graft donor. The CDR3 runs from the conserved cysteine through the conserved F or W. The order of the fields is D gene, V gene, J gene, clone size, CDR3 DNA, CDR3 protein. The D gene is left open where the match is weak. Clone size, where shown, is once, few, many, or a class for clones that have expanded.

NA	TRBV28	TRBJ1-1	many	TGTGCCAGCAGTGTCCCGGGACGGGCCTTCTTTGAAGCTTTCTTT	CASSVPGRAFFEAFF
NA	TRBV29-1	TRBJ2-7	many	TGCAGCGTCCAACAGGGATCCTACGAGCAGTACTTC	CSVQQGSYEQYF
NA	TRBV29-1	TRBJ2-2	many	TGCAGCGTTGAGCTAGAGGCCGGGGAGCTGTTTTTT	CSVELEAGELFF
TRBD1	TRBV7-2	TRBJ2-4	many	TGTGCCAGCAGCTTAAGGACAGGGACCACCAAAAACATTCAGTACTTC	CASSLRTGTTKNIQYF
NA	TRBV7-8	TRBJ2-5	NA	TGTGCCAGCAGCTTGGAGCAGCCAGAGACCCAGTACTTC	CASSLEQPETQYF
NA	TRBV29-1	TRBJ1-2	NA	TGCAGCGTTCGGGGGAGATATGGCTACACCTTC	CSVRGRYGYTF
NA	TRBV18	TRBJ2-7	many	TGTGCCAGCTCACCGCCGCCAGCCATCTCCTACGAGCAGTACTTC	CASSPPPAISYEQYF
NA	TRBV9	TRBJ2-6	many	TGTGCCAGCAGCCCTAGGGCGGGTGCTAACTCTGGGGCCAACGTCCTGACTTTC	CASSPRAGANSGANVLTF
TRBD1	TRBV4-3	TRBJ2-1	few	TGCGCCAGCAGCCTTCGTCAGGGGGCGAATGAGCAGTTCTTC	CASSLRQGANEQFF
NA	TRBV28	TRBJ2-7	few	TGTGCCAGCAGTCCCCAACGGACTTGGTCCGAGCAGTACTTC	CASSPQRTWSEQYF
TRBD1	TRBV29-1	TRBJ2-2	many	TGCAGCGTTGATTCAGGGGGTACCGGGGAGCTGTTTTTT	CSVDSGGTGELFF
TRBD1	TRBV7-8	TRBJ2-5	few	TGTGCCAGCAGCTCTCGGGACAGGAGACTTGTGACCCAGTACTTC	CASSSRDRRLVTQYF
NA	TRBV28	TRBJ2-5	few	TGTGCCAGCAGTCAGGGACTCATGGAGACCCAGTACTTC	CASSQGLMETQYF
NA	TRBV11-2	TRBJ2-2	many	TGTGCCAGCAGCAAGACAGGACTCACCGGGGAGCTGTTTTTT	CASSKTGLTGELFF
NA	TRBV7-9	TRBJ1-1	many	TGTGCCAGCAGCTTAGTGTACAGGAGTGGAATGAACACTGAAGCTTTCTTT	CASSLVYRSGMNTEAFF
NA	TRBV28	TRBJ1-1	NA	TGTGCCAGCAACCCCATGGGAGGTGAAGCTTTCTTT	CASNPMGGEAFF
NA	TRBV29-1	TRBJ2-7	many	TGCAGCGTTGAACAGGGGGGGACCTACGAGCAGTACTTC	CSVEQGGTYEQYF
NA	TRBV6-5	TRBJ2-1	few	TGTGCCAGCAGTTACGATTGGGGGGAGAACAATGAGCAGTTCTTC	CASSYDWGENNEQFF
NA	TRBV10-3	TRBJ2-7	few	TGTGCCATCAGTGAGTCCTGGCCGACAGGGAGGTCCTACGAGCAGTACTTC	CAISESWPTGRSYEQYF
NA	TRBV5-6	TRBJ2-7	few	TGTGCCAGCAGCTTCGGACACCCCTCCTACGAGCAGTACTTC	CASSFGHPSYEQYF
NA	TRBV9	TRBJ2-3	few	TGTGCCAGCAGCGTAGTGGGCACCACAGATACGCAGTATTTT	CASSVVGTTDTQYF
NA	TRBV20-1	TRBJ2-5	NA	TGCAGTGCTAGATCCGGGATGAGAGAGACCCAGTACTTC	CSARSGMRETQYF
NA	TRBV13	TRBJ2-7	many	TGTGCCAGCAGCCACGAAGAAGAGCAGTACTTC	CASSHEEEQYF
NA	TRBV20-1	TRBJ1-2	few	TGCAGTGCTTTACAGGGTCAGAGGGGCTACACCTTC	CSALQGQRGYTF
TRBD1	TRBV27	TRBJ2-7	many	TGTGCCAGCGGATTAGGACAGGTCTATGAGCAGTACTTC	CASGLGQVYEQYF
TRBD1	TRBV19	TRBJ2-7	few	TGTGCCAGTAATCCGGGACAGGCTTTAGGAAACGAGCAGTACTTC	CASNPGQALGNEQYF
NA	TRBV5-1	TRBJ1-2	many	TGCGCCAGCGCCTCCGACAGCTTCTCTGGCTACACCTTC	CASASDSFSGYTF
NA	TRBV12-3/TRBV12-4	TRBJ2-3	NA	TGTGCCAGCAGGTCGAACAAGAGCACAGATACGCAGTATTTT	CASRSNKSTDTQYF
NA	TRBV29-1	TRBJ1-3	many	TGCAGCGTTGAGAACAGGAACGGAAACACCATATATTTT	CSVENRNGNTIYF
TRBD2	TRBV7-8	TRBJ2-7	NA	TGTGCCAGCAGCTTAGGGCGGGGGGCCTACGAGCAGTACTTC	CASSLGRGAYEQYF
NA	TRBV7-9	TRBJ1-3	many	TGTGCCAGCAGCTTGGGTTACACCATATATTTT	CASSLGYTIYF
TRBD2	TRBV7-8	TRBJ2-2	NA	TGTGCCAGCAGCTTAGCGCTTCGCGGGAGGGGGGGATCGAACACCGGGGAGCTGTTTTTT	CASSLALRGRGGSNTGELFF
NA	TRBV12-3/TRBV12-4	TRBJ1-5	many	TGTGCCAGCAGTTTCGAAAGCAATCAGCCCCAGCATTTT	CASSFESNQPQHF
NA	TRBV30	TRBJ2-3	NA	TGTGCCTGGAACCCTTTGGCGGGGAGCACAGATACGCAGTATTTT	CAWNPLAGSTDTQYF
NA	TRBV29-1	TRBJ2-7	NA	TGCAGCGTCCCAGGCCACAGCCGGGACGAGCAGTACTTC	CSVPGHSRDEQYF
NA	TRBV6-1	TRBJ2-5	few	TGTGCCAGCAGTGACGGGCCGGGTCTTAAGGAGACCCAGTACTTC	CASSDGPGLKETQYF
NA	TRBV6-6	TRBJ1-1	many	TGTGCCAGCAGCCAACTATTGAACACTGAAGCTTTCTTT	CASSQLLNTEAFF
TRBD2	TRBV7-2	TRBJ2-5	many	TGTGCCAGCAGCTTCGGGGGGGAAGAGACCCAGTACTTC	CASSFGGEETQYF
NA	TRBV3-1	TRBJ1-5	many	TGTGCCAGCAGCGCCGGGGGCAATCAGCCCCAGCATTTT	CASSAGGNQPQHF
TRBD1	TRBV5-1	TRBJ1-1	many	TGCGCCAGCAGCTGGGGGGACAGGGGGTTCGGCACTGAAGCTTTCTTT	CASSWGDRGFGTEAFF
NA	TRBV15	TRBJ1-5	few	TGTGCCACCAGCAGAGACCGACTGTCCCAGCATTTT	CATSRDRLSQHF
TRBD1	TRBV24-1	TRBJ2-7	many	TGTGCCACCAGTGCCGGGACAGGTTGGCCTCACTACGAGCAGTACTTC	CATSAGTGWPHYEQYF
TRBD1	TRBV28	TRBJ2-7	many	TGTGCCAGCAGTTGGACCCCCGGGACAGGGGATTACGAGCAGTACTTC	CASSWTPGTGDYEQYF
NA	TRBV10-2	TRBJ2-7	NA	TGCGCCAGCTTACAGGGTCCGCGTGACGAGCAGTACTTC	CASLQGPRDEQYF
TRBD1	TRBV10-3	TRBJ2-7	many	TGTGCCATCAGTGAGTCCGGGACAGGGGCCGTAGCCTACGAGCAGTACTTC	CAISESGTGAVAYEQYF
NA	TRBV10-3	TRBJ2-7	few	TGTGCCATCAGTGAGATACAGGGGAGGGGCGAGCAGTACTTC	CAISEIQGRGEQYF
TRBD2	TRBV2	TRBJ2-2	once	TGTGCCTGCTGTTCCCTTCAGACTAGCGGGAAGAACACCGGGGAGCTGTTTTTT	CACCSLQTSGKNTGELFF
NA	TRBV6-1	TRBJ1-2	many	TGTGCCAGCAGTGAGGGCAGTCTCTTGAGCTATGGCTACACCTTC	CASSEGSLLSYGYTF
NA	TRBV24-1	TRBJ2-5	NA	TGTGCCACCAGTGCTAGCTATCAAGAGACCCAGTACTTC	CATSASYQETQYF
NA	TRBV30	TRBJ2-7	NA	TGTGCCTGGAGTGTCTCGGGGAAAGGAGGGCGCGAGCAGTACTTC	CAWSVSGKGGREQYF
TRBD1	TRBV7-9	TRBJ1-1	few	TGTGCCAGCAGCTTAGATGGTCTTCTGGGGACAGGGGGCAACACTGAAGCTTTCTTT	CASSLDGLLGTGGNTEAFF
TRBD1	TRBV12-3/TRBV12-4	TRBJ2-7	NA	TGTGCCATCTGTTTATACCGGACAGGGAAATTCCAAAGGTACGAGCAGTACTTC	CAICLYRTGKFQRYEQYF
NA	TRBV5-6	TRBJ2-2	NA	TGTGCCAGCAGCTTGGGGTACGGGGGATGGACCGGGGAGCTGTTTTTT	CASSLGYGGWTGELFF
TRBD1	TRBV4-3	TRBJ2-1	many	TGCGCCAGCAGCCAAGATCCGAGTAGGGGACAGGGTCTCAATGAGCAGTTCTTC	CASSQDPSRGQGLNEQFF
NA	TRBV10-3	TRBJ2-2	many	TGTGCCATCAGTGAGTCGAGGGGATCCACCGGGGAGCTGTTTTTT	CAISESRGSTGELFF